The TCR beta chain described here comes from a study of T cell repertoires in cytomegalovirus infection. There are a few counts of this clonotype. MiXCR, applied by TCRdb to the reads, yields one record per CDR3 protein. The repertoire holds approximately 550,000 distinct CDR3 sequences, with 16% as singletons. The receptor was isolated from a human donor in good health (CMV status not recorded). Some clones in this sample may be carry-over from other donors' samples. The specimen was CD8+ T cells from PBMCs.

The CDR3: CASSLRPGQLNTEAFF. The CDR3 nucleotides read TGTGCCAGCAGTTTAAGGCCCGGACAATTGAACACTGAAGCTTTCTTT. This chain joins TRBV27 and TRBJ1-1; a weak D match, TRBD1 (5 bases). The CDR3 has 16 residues. Germline lookup yields CDR1 MNHEY and CDR2 SMNVEV (reference sequence). Trimming pared 2 bases from V and 0 bases from J, leaving 13 bases between.